Listed here are 8 T cell receptor beta chains from one sample, sequenced in a study of regulatory T cells in long-lasting Graves disease. Arm-PCR with iRepertoire HTBI primers amplified the CDR3 regions for these TCR beta libraries. TCRdb re-analysed the multiplex PCR reads in MiXCR, keeping a single row per CDR3 protein. Of around 500,000 distinct CDR3 sequences listed, roughly 15% are singletons. Time point specified: newly diagnosed GD, antithyroid drugs for less than 3 months. The authors made the TCR library using RNA they extracted from PBMCs. The same data also went into a second study, on T cells in Graves' hyperthyroidism and ophthalmopathy.

The specimen comprised peripheral blood mononuclear cells (PBMCs), sampled at new diagnosis, from a patient treated with antithyroid drugs. These receptors all come from a woman aged 35-65 years with Graves disease.

The chain is built from TRBV19 and TRBJ2-1, with D perhaps matching TRBD1 or TRBD2 (5 bases each). Germline V lookup: CDR1 LNHDA, CDR2 SQIVND (reference sequence). V was trimmed by 7 bases and J by 6 bases, leaving 19 bases between them. The CDR3 spans 15 residues. The CDR3 sequence: CASTHFAGAFNEQFF. In DNA form, the CDR3 reads TGTGCCAGTACCCATTTCGCCGGGGCCTTCAATGAGCAGTTCTTC.

There are many counts of this clonotype. The rearrangement uses TRBV3-1 and TRBJ2-5; 11 nucleotides agree with TRBD2. V lost 5 bases and J lost 5; bases outside the gene matches: 7. The CDR3 spans 15 residues. The germline gives CDR1 LGHDT, CDR2 YNNKEL (reference sequence). The CDR3, as DNA: TGTGCCAGCAGCACCCTAGCGGGGGGCCGGGAGACCCAGTACTTC. This gives the protein CASSTLAGGRETQYF.

This clonotype was counted at least ten times. V and J are TRBV11-3 and TRBJ2-1, with D uncertain. The CDR3 loop spans 14 amino acids. Trimming took off 0 bases at V and 8 bases at J, with 11 bases between the two ends. Per germline, CDR1 SGHNT and CDR2 YENEEA. The CDR3 DNA reads TGTGCCAGCAGCTTAGATCAGACGAGCCATGAGCAGTTCTTC. Protein sequence: CASSLDQTSHEQFF.

This clonotype was seen ten or more times. This chain links TRBV7-6 with TRBJ1-3, with D uncertain. Germline CDR1 SGHVS, CDR2 FNYEAQ. The V and J ends lost 4 bases and 2 bases respectively, with 9 bases between them. The CDR3 is 14 amino acids. The chain's CDR3 is CASSSPSTGNTIYF. Here the CDR3 DNA reads TGTGCCAGCAGCTCCCCTTCAACTGGAAACACCATATATTTT.

This clonotype was observed at least ten times. This chain uses TRBV2 with TRBJ1-5; the D is unclear. CDR1 is SNHLY, CDR2 FYNNEI, per germline. This CDR3 comprises 14 residues. Trimming took off 1 base at V and 4 bases at J, with 8 bases between the two ends. The CDR3 reads CASSEVTLNQPQHF. The CDR3, as DNA: TGTGCCAGCAGTGAAGTGACGTTAAATCAGCCCCAGCATTTT.

This clonotype was observed at least ten times. The rearrangement links TRBV2 to TRBJ2-1, with D possibly matching TRBD2 (7 bases). Between the trimmed V and J ends, which lost 3 bases and 7 bases, there was a span of 16 bases. CDR3 length equals 15 residues. The germline gives CDR1 SNHLY, CDR2 FYNNEI. CDR3 bases: TGTGCCAGCAGTGACCCGAGGGGGGGGGCTAATGAGCAGTTCTTC. This sequence encodes CASSDPRGGANEQFF.

The V and J genes are TRBV10-3 and TRBJ1-1; 9 nucleotides match TRBD1. This CDR3 comprises 14 residues. V lost 6 bases and J lost 7; bases outside the gene matches: 9. CDR1 is ENHRY, CDR2 SYGVKD, per germline. The CDR3 DNA follows: TGTGCCATCAGGGGACTACAGGGGGCGGATGAAGCTTTCTTT. As protein: CAIRGLQGADEAFF.

This clonotype was observed many times. This sequence joins TRBV3-1 and TRBJ2-1; 14 positions agree with TRBD2. J gave up 0 bases and V 0 bases, and 4 bases lay outside the gene matches. CDR1 is LGHDT and CDR2 is YNNKEL in the germline V gene (reference sequence). This CDR3 spans 19 amino acids. The CDR3 is CASSQDWGTSGSSYNEQFF. CDR3 in DNA: TGTGCCAGCAGCCAAGATTGGGGGACTAGCGGGAGCTCCTACAATGAGCAGTTCTTC.